Only a few counts were recorded for the clone carrying this T cell receptor (beta chain). Its target is not known. The data originate from a study of Graves' ophthalmopathy and Graves' hyperthyroidism. This CDR3 spans 15 amino acids. The V gene lost 3 bases and the J gene lost 3 bases, with 14 bases spanning the gap. CDR1 is MDHEN, CDR2 SYDVKM, per germline. Study outcomes and limitations: The study's model predicted ophthalmopathy progression at over 55% sensitivity and 72% to 85% specificity.

The authors amplified TCR beta CDR3 regions from RNA transcripts. Second-round multiplex PCR came after first-round RT-PCR with HTBI primers. From the multiplex PCR reads, TCRdb called clonotypes with MiXCR, one entry per CDR3 protein. The data contain approximately 160,000 distinct CDR3 sequences, 39% of them singletons. Sequenced input: peripheral blood. This chain joins TRBV28 and TRBJ1-1; the D gene is possibly TRBD1 (6 bases). The TCR was taken from a man aged 25-40 years with Graves' ophthalmopathy. The CDR3 loop reads CASSFGGPRHTEAFF. CDR3 in DNA: TGTGCCAGCAGTTTCGGGGGGCCAAGACACACTGAAGCTTTCTTT. The entire variable domain, with the rest obtained from reference TRBV28 and TRBJ1-1, is as follows: DVKVTQSSRYLVKRTGEKVFLECVQDMDHENMFWYRQDPGLGLRLIYFSYDVKMKEKGDIPEGYSVSREKKERFSLILESASTNQTSMYLCASSFGGPRHTEAFFGQGTRLTVV.